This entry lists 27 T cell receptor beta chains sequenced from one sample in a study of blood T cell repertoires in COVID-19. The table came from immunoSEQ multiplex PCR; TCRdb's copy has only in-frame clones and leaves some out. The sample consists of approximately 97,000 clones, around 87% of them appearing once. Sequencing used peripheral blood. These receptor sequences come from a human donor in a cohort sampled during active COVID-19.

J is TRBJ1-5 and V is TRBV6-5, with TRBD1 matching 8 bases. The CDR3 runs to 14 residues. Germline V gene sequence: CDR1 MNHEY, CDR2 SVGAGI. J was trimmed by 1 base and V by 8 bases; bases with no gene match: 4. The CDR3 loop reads CASSDRGSNQPQHF. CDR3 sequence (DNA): TGTGCCAGCTCCGACAGGGGAAGCAATCAGCCCCAGCATTTT.

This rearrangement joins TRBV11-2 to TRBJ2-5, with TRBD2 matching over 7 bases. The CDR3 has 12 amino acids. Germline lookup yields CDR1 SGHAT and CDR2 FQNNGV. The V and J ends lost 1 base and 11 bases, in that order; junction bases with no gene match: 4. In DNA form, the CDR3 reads TGTGCCAGCAGCTTAGGCGGGGGAGTGCAGTACTTC. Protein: CASSLGGGVQYF. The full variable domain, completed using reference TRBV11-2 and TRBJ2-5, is EAGVAQSPRYKIIEKRQSVAFWCNPISGHATLYWYQQILGQGPKLLIQFQNNGVVDDSQLPKDRFSAERLKGVDSTLKIQPAKLEDSAVYLCASSLGGGVQYFGPGTRLLVL.

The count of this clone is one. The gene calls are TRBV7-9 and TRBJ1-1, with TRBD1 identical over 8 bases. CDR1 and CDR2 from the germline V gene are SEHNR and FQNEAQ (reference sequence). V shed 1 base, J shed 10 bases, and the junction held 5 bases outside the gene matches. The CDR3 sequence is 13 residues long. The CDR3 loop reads CASSLDAGGTAFF. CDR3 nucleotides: TGTGCCAGCAGCTTAGACGCAGGGGGCACAGCTTTCTTT.

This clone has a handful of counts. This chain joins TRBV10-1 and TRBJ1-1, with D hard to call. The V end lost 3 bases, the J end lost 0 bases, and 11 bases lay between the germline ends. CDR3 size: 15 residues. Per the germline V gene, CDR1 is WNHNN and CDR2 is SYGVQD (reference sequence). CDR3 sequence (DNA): TGCGCCAGCAGTGAAGACCGGGAACTGAACACTGAAGCTTTCTTT. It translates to CASSEDRELNTEAFF.

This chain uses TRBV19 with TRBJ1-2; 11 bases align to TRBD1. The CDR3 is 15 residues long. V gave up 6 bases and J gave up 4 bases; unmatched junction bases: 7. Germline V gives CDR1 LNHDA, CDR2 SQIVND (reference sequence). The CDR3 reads CASSRRTGGSYGYTF. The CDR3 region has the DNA TGTGCCAGTAGCCGAAGGACAGGGGGCAGCTATGGCTACACCTTC.

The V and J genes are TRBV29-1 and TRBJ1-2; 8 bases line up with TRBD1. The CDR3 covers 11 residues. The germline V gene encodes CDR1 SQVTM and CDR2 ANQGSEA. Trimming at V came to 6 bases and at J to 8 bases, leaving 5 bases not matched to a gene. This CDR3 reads CSVTGGWGYTF. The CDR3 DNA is TGCAGCGTCACAGGGGGTTGGGGCTACACCTTC.

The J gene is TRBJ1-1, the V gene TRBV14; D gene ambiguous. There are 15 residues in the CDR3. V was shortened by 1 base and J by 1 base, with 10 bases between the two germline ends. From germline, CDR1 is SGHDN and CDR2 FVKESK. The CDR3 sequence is CASSQVDTWNTEAFF. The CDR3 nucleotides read TGTGCCAGCAGCCAAGTAGACACTTGGAACACTGAAGCTTTCTTT.

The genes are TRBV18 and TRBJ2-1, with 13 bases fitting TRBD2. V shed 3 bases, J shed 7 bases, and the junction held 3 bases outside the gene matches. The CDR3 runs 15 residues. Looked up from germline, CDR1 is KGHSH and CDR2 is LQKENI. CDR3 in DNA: TGTGCCAGCTCACCGACTAGCGGGAGGAGGAATGAGCAGTTCTTC. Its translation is CASSPTSGRRNEQFF.

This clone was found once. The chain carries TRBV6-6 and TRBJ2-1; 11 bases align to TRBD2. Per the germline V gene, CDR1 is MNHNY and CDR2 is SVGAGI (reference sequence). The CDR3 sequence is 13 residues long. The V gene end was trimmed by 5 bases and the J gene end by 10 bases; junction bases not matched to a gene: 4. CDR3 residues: CASSQTSGIEQFF. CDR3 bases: TGTGCCAGCAGTCAGACTAGCGGGATAGAGCAGTTCTTC.

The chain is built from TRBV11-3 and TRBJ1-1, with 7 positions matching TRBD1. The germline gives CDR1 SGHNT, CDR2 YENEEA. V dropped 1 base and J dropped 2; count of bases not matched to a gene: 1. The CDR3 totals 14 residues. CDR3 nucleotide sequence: TGTGCCAGCAGCTTAGCAGGGGGAAACACTGAAGCTTTCTTT. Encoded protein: CASSLAGGNTEAFF.

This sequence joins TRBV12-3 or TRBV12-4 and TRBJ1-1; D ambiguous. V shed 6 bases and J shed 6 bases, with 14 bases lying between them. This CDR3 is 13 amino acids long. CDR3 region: CASRTTYLSEAFF. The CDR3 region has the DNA TGTGCCAGCAGGACGACATACTTATCTGAAGCTTTCTTT.

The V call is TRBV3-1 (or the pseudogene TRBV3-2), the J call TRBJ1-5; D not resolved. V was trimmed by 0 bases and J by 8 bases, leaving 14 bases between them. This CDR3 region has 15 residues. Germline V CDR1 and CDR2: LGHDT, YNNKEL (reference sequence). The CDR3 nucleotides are TGTGCCAGCAGCCAAGATAAGGTCCGAGGAAAGCCCCAGCATTTT. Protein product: CASSQDKVRGKPQHF.

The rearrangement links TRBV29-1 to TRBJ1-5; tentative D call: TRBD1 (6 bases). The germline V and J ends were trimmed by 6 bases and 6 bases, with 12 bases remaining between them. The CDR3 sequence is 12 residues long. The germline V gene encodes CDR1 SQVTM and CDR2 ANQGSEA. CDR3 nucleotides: TGCAGCGTGAGACAGGCGGGTCAGCCCCAGCATTTT. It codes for CSVRQAGQPQHF.

The CDR3 DNA follows: TGTGCCAGCAGCGTAGAACCAGGGTCCTACGAGCAGTACTTC. Translated, it gives CASSVEPGSYEQYF. J is TRBJ2-7 and V is TRBV9; tentatively, D is TRBD1 (5 bases). The CDR3 runs 14 residues. From germline, CDR1 is SGDLS and CDR2 YYNGEE. V lost 0 bases, J lost 1 base, and 8 bases lay in between.

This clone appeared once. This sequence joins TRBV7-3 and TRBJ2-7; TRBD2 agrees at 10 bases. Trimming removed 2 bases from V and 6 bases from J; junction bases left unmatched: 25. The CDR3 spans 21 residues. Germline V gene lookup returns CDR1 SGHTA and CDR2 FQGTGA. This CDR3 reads CASSLAEISGRPELYSCEQYF. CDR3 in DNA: TGTGCCAGCAGCTTAGCCGAGATTAGCGGGAGGCCGGAACTATATTCGTGCGAGCAGTACTTC.

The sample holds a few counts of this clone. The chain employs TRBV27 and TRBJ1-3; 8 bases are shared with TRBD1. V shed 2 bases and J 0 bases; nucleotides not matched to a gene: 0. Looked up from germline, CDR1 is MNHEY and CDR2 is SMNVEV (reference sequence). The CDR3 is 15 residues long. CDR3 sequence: CASSLTGGSGNTIYF. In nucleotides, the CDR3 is TGTGCCAGCAGTTTAACAGGGGGCTCTGGAAACACCATATATTTT.

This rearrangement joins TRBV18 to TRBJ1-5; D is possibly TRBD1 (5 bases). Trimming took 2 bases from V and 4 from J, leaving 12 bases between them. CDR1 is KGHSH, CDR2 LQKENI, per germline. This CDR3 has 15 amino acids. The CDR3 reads CASSPMTVDNQPQHF. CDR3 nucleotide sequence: TGTGCCAGCTCACCAATGACAGTAGATAATCAGCCCCAGCATTTT.

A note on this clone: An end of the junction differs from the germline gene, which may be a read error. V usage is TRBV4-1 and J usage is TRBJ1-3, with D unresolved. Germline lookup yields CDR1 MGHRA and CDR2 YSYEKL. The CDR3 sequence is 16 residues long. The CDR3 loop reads CASSKERHGVGNTIYF. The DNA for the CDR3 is TGCGCCAGCAGCAAAGAACGACACGGCGTTGGAAACACCATATATTTT.

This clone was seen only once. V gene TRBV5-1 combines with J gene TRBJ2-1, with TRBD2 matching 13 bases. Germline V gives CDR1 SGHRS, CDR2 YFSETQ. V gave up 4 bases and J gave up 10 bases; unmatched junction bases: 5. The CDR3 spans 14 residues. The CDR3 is CASSAGLAGEEQFF. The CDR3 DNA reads TGCGCCAGCAGCGCTGGACTAGCGGGAGAGGAGCAGTTCTTC.

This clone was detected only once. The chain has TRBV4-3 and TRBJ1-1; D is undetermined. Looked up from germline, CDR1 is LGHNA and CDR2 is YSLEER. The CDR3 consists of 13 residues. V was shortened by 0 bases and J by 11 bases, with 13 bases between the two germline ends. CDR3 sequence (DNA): TGCGCCAGCAGCCAAGATATATGGAGCCCGGCTTTCTTT. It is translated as CASSQDIWSPAFF.

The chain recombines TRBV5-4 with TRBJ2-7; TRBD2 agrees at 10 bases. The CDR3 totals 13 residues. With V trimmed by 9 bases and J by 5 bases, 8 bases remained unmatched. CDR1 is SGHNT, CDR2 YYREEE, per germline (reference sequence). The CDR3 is CATQLAGDHEQYF. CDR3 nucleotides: TGTGCCACCCAGCTAGCGGGAGACCACGAGCAGTACTTC.

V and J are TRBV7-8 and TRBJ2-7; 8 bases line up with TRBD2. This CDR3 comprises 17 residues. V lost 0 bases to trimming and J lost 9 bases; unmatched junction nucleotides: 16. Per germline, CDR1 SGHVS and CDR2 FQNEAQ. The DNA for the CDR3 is TGTGCCAGCAGCTTAGCGTCAGCGGGAGCTTCTCGAGGCGGGCAGTACTTC. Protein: CASSLASAGASRGGQYF.

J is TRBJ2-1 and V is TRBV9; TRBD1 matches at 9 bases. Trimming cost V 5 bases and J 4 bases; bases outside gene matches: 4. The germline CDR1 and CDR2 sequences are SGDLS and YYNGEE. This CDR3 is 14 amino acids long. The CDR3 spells CASSDRGLYNEQFF. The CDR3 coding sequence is TGTGCCAGCAGTGACAGGGGGTTATACAATGAGCAGTTCTTC.

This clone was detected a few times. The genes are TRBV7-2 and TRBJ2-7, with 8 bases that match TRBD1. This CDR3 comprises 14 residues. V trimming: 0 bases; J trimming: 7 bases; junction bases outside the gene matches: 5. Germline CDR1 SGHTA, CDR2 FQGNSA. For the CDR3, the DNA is TGTGCCAGCAGCTTAGCCAGGGGGCGTTGGGAGCAGTACTTC. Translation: CASSLARGRWEQYF.

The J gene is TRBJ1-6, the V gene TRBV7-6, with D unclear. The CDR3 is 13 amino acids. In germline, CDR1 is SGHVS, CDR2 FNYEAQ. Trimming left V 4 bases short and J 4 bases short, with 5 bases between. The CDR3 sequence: CASSSGYNSPLHF. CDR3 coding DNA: TGTGCCAGCAGCTCGGGTTATAATTCACCCCTCCACTTT.

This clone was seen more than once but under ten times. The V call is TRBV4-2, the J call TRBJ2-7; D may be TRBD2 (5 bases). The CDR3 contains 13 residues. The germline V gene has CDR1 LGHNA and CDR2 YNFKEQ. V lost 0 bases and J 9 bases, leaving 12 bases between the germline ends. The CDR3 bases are TGTGCCAGCAGCCAAGAGCGGCAGAGCGGGCAGTACTTC. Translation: CASSQERQSGQYF.

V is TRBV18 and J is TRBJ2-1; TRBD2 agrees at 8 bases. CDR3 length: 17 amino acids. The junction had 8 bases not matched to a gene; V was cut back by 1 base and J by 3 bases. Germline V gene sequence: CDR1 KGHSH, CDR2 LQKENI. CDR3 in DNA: TGTGCCAGCTCACCACTGGATAGCGGGATTAGCTACAATGAGCAGTTCTTC. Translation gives CASSPLDSGISYNEQFF.